A single sample is the source of the 13 T cell receptor beta chains below, sequenced in a study of early T cells in non-severe SARS-CoV-2 infection. TCRdb re-called the 5' RACE reads with MiXCR, one entry per CDR3 protein. The sample shows tens of thousands of distinct CDR3 sequences, 20% of them seen only once. The starting material was whole blood, obtained at baseline. The receptors shown here come from an adult who was a healthcare worker with PCR-confirmed SARS-CoV-2 infection or an uninfected control (not recorded which).

The chain has TRBV7-6 and TRBJ2-2; D is perhaps TRBD1 (6 bases). The V and J ends lost 1 base and 5 bases respectively, with 17 bases between them. Germline values: CDR1 SGHVS, CDR2 FNYEAQ. The CDR3 loop spans 17 amino acids. The DNA for the CDR3 is TGTGCCAGCAGCTTAGAGGCCTCGGACAGCCAAACCGGGGAGCTGTTTTTT. Translated, it gives CASSLEASDSQTGELFF.

This clonotype has a count of ten or more. The chain employs TRBV7-9 and TRBJ2-3; a weak D match, TRBD1 (5 bases). Germline assignment: CDR1 SEHNR and CDR2 FQNEAQ (reference sequence). The length of the CDR3 is 13 residues. V was shortened by 5 bases and J by 2 bases, with 8 bases between the two germline ends. The CDR3 loop reads CASSLGHTDTQYF. DNA of the CDR3: TGTGCCAGCAGCCTGGGGCACACAGATACGCAGTATTTT.

This clonotype appeared many times. The rearrangement links TRBV7-2 to TRBJ1-1; D not resolved. The germline CDR1 and CDR2 sequences are SGHTA and FQGNSA. This CDR3 comprises 11 residues. The V end lost 6 bases, the J end lost 6 bases, and 8 bases lay between the germline ends. CDR3 sequence (DNA): TGTGCCAGCAGTCGACTACCTGAAGCTTTCTTT. The encoded protein is CASSRLPEAFF.

This clonotype showed up just a few times. The V gene is TRBV18, the J gene TRBJ2-3, with 7 bases matching TRBD2. CDR3 size: 13 residues. The germline CDR1 and CDR2 sequences are KGHSH and LQKENI. J gave up 6 bases and V 9 bases, and 9 bases lay outside the gene matches. The CDR3 loop reads CASGTRGGDTQYF. In nucleotides, the CDR3 is TGTGCCAGTGGGACTCGCGGGGGTGATACGCAGTATTTT.

This chain uses TRBV10-3 with TRBJ1-4; 7 nucleotides agree with TRBD1. With V trimmed by 10 bases and J by 4 bases, 3 bases remained unmatched. The germline gives CDR1 ENHRY, CDR2 SYGVKD. This CDR3 has 12 residues. CDR3 DNA: TGTGCCACCCGGGACAGTAATGAAAAACTGTTTTTT. Amino acid sequence: CATRDSNEKLFF.

This clonotype has ten or more counts. A junction boundary mismatches the germline segment, possibly from a read error. The genes are TRBV7-6 and TRBJ2-7, with a weak D call TRBD1 (6 bases). The length of the CDR3 is 12 residues. Germline CDR1 and CDR2: SGHVS and FNYEAQ. The CDR3: CASSLGTGPPNF. The CDR3, as DNA: TGTGCCAGCAGCTTAGGTACAGGGCCCCCGAACTTC.

This clonotype was recorded a few times. CDR3 sequence reads: CASSQRGQNTEAFF. The DNA for the CDR3 is TGTGCCAGCAGCCAGAGGGGACAGAACACTGAAGCTTTCTTT. The chain carries TRBV3-1 and TRBJ1-1; tentative D call: TRBD1 (6 bases). Deletions cut 3 bases from V and 1 base from J, with 9 bases between. The CDR3 covers 14 residues. The V gene's germline CDR1 is LGHDT and CDR2 YNNKEL (reference sequence).

V and J are TRBV19 and TRBJ2-2; D possibly corresponds to TRBD1 (5 bases). The ends were cut back, 5 bases at V and 0 bases at J, with 7 bases in the middle. Germline values: CDR1 LNHDA, CDR2 SQIVND (reference sequence). The CDR3 covers 14 residues. CDR3 sequence: CASSPRANTGELFF. CDR3 DNA sequence: TGTGCCAGTAGTCCCAGGGCGAACACCGGGGAGCTGTTTTTT.

This clonotype was seen a few times. V is TRBV5-1 and J is TRBJ2-1; possibly TRBD2 for D (5 bases). The ends were cut back, 0 bases at V and 8 bases at J, with 9 bases in the middle. Germline CDR1 reads SGHRS; CDR2 reads YFSETQ. The length of the CDR3 is 13 residues. This chain's CDR3 is CASSLVLAYEQFF. CDR3 coding DNA: TGCGCCAGCAGCTTGGTGCTAGCTTATGAGCAGTTCTTC. Variable domain in full (rest from reference TRBV5-1 and TRBJ2-1): KAGVTQTPRYLIKTRGQQVTLSCSPISGHRSVSWYQQTPGQGLQFLFEYFSETQRNKGNFPGRFSGRQFSNSRSEMNVSTLELGDSALYLCASSLVLAYEQFFGPGTRLTVL.

This clonotype turned up a few times. The chain couples TRBV3-1 to TRBJ2-3, with D unresolved. CDR1 is LGHDT, CDR2 YNNKEL, per germline (reference sequence). The CDR3 length is 15 residues. The V end lost 3 bases, the J end lost 2 bases, and 12 bases lay between the germline ends. The CDR3 DNA sequence: TGTGCCAGCAGCCAGATCCCCCAGACCACAGATACGCAGTATTTT. Protein: CASSQIPQTTDTQYF.

V gene TRBV20-1 combines with J gene TRBJ2-1, with 14 bases lining up with TRBD2. The CDR3 is made up of 16 amino acids. CDR1 and CDR2 (germline): DFQATT, SNEGSKA (reference sequence). J gave up 5 bases and V 6 bases, and 9 bases lay outside the gene matches. For the CDR3, the DNA is TGCAGTGCGCAGACTAGCGGGGGGGCCATAGACAATGAGCAGTTCTTC. Protein product: CSAQTSGGAIDNEQFF.

This clonotype was found many times. The rearrangement joins TRBV19 to TRBJ2-7, with 7 bases aligning to TRBD2. The CDR3 covers 13 residues. Trimming took 5 bases from V and 3 from J; bases not matched to a gene: 4. The germline CDR1 and CDR2 sequences are LNHDA and SQIVND (reference sequence). CDR3 region: CASSAPGGYEQYF. CDR3 coding DNA: TGTGCCAGTAGTGCCCCGGGAGGCTACGAGCAGTACTTC.

This clonotype has more than one count but fewer than ten. The rearrangement uses TRBV29-1 and TRBJ1-5, with D possibly being TRBD1 (5 bases). The V end lost 8 bases, the J end lost 4 bases, and 15 bases lay between the germline ends. The CDR3 is 13 residues long. Germline CDR1 is SQVTM and CDR2 is ANQGSEA. CDR3 sequence (DNA): TGCAGCTCAAACCAGGGTGGAAATCAGCCCCAGCATTTT. It specifies CSSNQGGNQPQHF.